This T cell receptor (beta chain) was observed in a study of OX40 agonist ivuxolimab in advanced cancers. Study-level information: Partial responses were recorded for three patients, including one with hepatocellular carcinoma and two with cutaneous melanoma.

Exclusion applied to patients with autoimmune disease history or systemic immunosuppression. The CDR3 extends over 14 amino acids. Germline V CDR1 and CDR2: ENHRY, SYGVKD. V was pared by 3 bases and J by 1 base, with 9 bases between. Libraries were prepared by immunoSEQ multiplex PCR; TCRdb keeps only in-frame clonotypes and omits some of them. This table holds roughly 86,000 clones, about 94% found once. The sequenced sample was CD4+ or CD8+ T cells sorted from blood, obtained in a trial of the OX40 agonist ivuxolimab. This TCR was recovered from an adult with an advanced solid tumor such as melanoma, head and neck, liver or kidney cancer. V is TRBV10-3 and J is TRBJ1-1; tentatively, D is TRBD1 (5 bases). The CDR3 loop reads CAISDNGGNTEAFF. The CDR3 DNA reads as TGTGCCATCAGTGACAACGGGGGGAACACTGAAGCTTTCTTT.